The sequence of this T cell receptor beta chain was determined in a study of control samples from healthy donors and cancer patients. The CDR3 length is 13 residues. V dropped 9 bases and J dropped 6 bases, with 12 bases sitting between them. The germline V gene encodes CDR1 WNHNN and CDR2 SYGVQD (reference sequence). Sequencing used immunoSEQ multiplex PCR; TCRdb keeps in-frame clones, though not all of them. Seen here are tens of thousands of clones, around 90% observed once, and the top ten hold about 1.5%. Input material: PBMCs. This clonotype was sampled from a man aged 40-55 years with colorectal cancer. V gene TRBV10-1 combines with J gene TRBJ1-6; D remains ambiguous. The CDR3 region is CASQPDPNSPLHF. DNA of the CDR3: TGCGCCAGTCAACCTGACCCTAATTCACCCCTCCACTTT.